This T cell receptor beta chain was documented in a study of identical twins. TCRdb redid the calling of the 5' RACE reads with MiXCR, one entry per CDR3 protein. The sample lists about 220,000 distinct CDR3 sequences, over 8% occurring once. Ten or more counts support this clonotype. What it binds is unknown. The study's findings and limits: In drawing conclusions, the study used cross-sectional statistical analysis and did not follow the same donors. For out-of-frame beta sequences, excess twin sharing was weaker.

The CDR3 has 16 residues. Germline CDR1 is LGHDT and CDR2 is YNNKEL (reference sequence). V gave up 3 bases and J gave up 5 bases, with 16 bases separating them. The clonotype comes from a woman between 18 and 30 years old in good health. This sequence joins TRBV3-1 and TRBJ2-2, with D possibly matching TRBD1 (5 bases). Sequencing used memory (CD45RO+) T cells sorted from blood. The CDR3 reads CASSQLPQGSTGELFF. Here the CDR3 DNA reads TGTGCCAGCAGCCAGCTACCCCAGGGATCTACCGGGGAGCTGTTTTTT.